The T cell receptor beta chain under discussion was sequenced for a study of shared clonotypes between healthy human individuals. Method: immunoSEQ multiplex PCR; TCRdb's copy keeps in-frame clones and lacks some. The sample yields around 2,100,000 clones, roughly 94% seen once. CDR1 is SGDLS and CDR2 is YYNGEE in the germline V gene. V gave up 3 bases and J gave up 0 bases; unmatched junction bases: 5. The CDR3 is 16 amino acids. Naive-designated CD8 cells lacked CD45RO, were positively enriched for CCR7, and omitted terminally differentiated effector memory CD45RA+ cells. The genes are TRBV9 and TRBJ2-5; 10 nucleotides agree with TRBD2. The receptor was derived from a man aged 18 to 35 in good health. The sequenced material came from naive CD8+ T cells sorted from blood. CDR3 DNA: TGTGCCAGCAGCGGTAGCGGGGGGCTGTACCAAGAGACCCAGTACTTC. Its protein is CASSGSGGLYQETQYF.